The 5 T cell receptor beta chains in this list originate from one sample, sequenced in a study of CD8 T cells in Susac syndrome. Random-hexamer reverse transcription was applied to roughly 0.45 to 1 ug RNA. Each CDR3 protein is one row after TCRdb ran MiXCR on the immunoSEQ multiplex PCR reads. This sample has about 120,000 distinct CDR3 sequences, with about nine tenths found just once. Sequencing input: CD4+ T cells from PBMCs. All receptors come from a human donor in good health.

The chain is built from TRBV6-5 and TRBJ2-3; D may be TRBD2 (5 bases). Germline V gene sequence: CDR1 MNHEY, CDR2 SVGAGI. There are 13 residues in the CDR3. The ends were cut back, 2 bases at V and 4 bases at J, with 7 bases in the middle. Here the CDR3 reads CASSYEGSDTQYF. The DNA of the CDR3 is TGTGCCAGCAGTTACGAGGGATCAGATACGCAGTATTTT.

The chain links TRBV3-1 to TRBJ1-3; no firm D call. V lost 0 bases and J 5 bases, leaving 14 bases between the germline ends. CDR3 length: 16 residues. Germline CDR1 reads LGHDT; CDR2 reads YNNKEL (reference sequence). The DNA for the CDR3 is TGTGCCAGCAGCCAAGACCTAGGACGCGGTAGAAACACCATATATTTT. This sequence encodes CASSQDLGRGRNTIYF.

The chain joins TRBV3-1 to TRBJ2-7; D call uncertain. V lost 0 bases and J lost 4, with 1 base in between. Germline V gives CDR1 LGHDT, CDR2 YNNKEL (reference sequence). The CDR3 loop spans 11 amino acids. CDR3 protein: CASSQDYEQYF. For the CDR3, the DNA is TGTGCCAGCAGCCAAGATTACGAGCAGTACTTC.

The chain employs TRBV18 and TRBJ2-2; no reliable D call. Germline values: CDR1 KGHSH, CDR2 LQKENI. The V end lost 5 bases, the J end lost 2 bases, and 9 bases lay between the germline ends. This CDR3 comprises 14 residues. The CDR3 DNA reads as TGTGCCAGCTCATCTCTACAAAACACCGGGGAGCTGTTTTTT. It codes for CASSSLQNTGELFF. Full variable domain (remainder filled in from reference TRBV18 and TRBJ2-2): NAGVMQNPRHLVRRRGQEARLRCSPMKGHSHVYWYRQLPEEGLKFMVYLQKENIIDESGMPKERFSAEFPKEGPSILRIQQVVRGDSAAYFCASSSLQNTGELFFGEGSRLTVL.

This chain links TRBV27 with TRBJ2-1; D might be TRBD2 (6 bases). Trimming removed 4 bases from V and 7 bases from J, with 29 bases in between. In germline, CDR1 is MNHEY, CDR2 SMNVEV (reference sequence). This CDR3 region has 19 residues. This CDR3 is CASSSPSFSGTGSGNEQFF. Written as DNA, the CDR3 is TGTGCCAGCAGTTCCCCCTCCTTTTCCGGGACGGGCAGCGGGAATGAGCAGTTCTTC.